This T cell receptor beta chain was captured in a study of cytomegalovirus exposure and HLA in healthy donors. Study in general: The study placed less than 90% of its 398 genotyped donors in the Caucasian-associated ancestry cluster. Study observations and caveats: No immune exposure information besides CMV serostatus was available. Evidence from a later analysis indicated that most CMV-associated TCR beta chains looked HLA-restricted. Common viral pathogens seemed to be connected with several of the most significant clusters, according to a later analysis.

Primers included in the PCR were 60 Vbeta and 13 Jbeta primers. The repertoire was sequenced with immunoSEQ multiplex PCR; TCRdb's copy has only in-frame clones and lacks some. The repertoire has roughly 180,000 clones, around 80% of them found once; the top ten carry about 1.4%. V dropped 1 base and J dropped 5 bases, with 6 bases sitting between them. Germline V gene lookup returns CDR1 SGHNT and CDR2 YENEEA. The CDR3 length is 13 residues. Remarks on this clone: What it binds is unknown.

The chain recombines TRBV11-3 with TRBJ1-3; D unresolved. This receptor was taken from a woman aged 25 to 39 in good health and CMV-seropositive. The sequencing input was PBMCs. The CDR3 protein is CASSLGWRNTIYF. CDR3 nucleotide sequence: TGTGCCAGCAGCTTAGGATGGCGAAACACCATATATTTT.